This T cell receptor (beta chain) was sequenced during a study of cytomegalovirus exposure and HLA in healthy donors. Study in general: In a previous analysis, 117 million unique TCR beta sequences were found from about 179 million T cells. Study-wide points: Investigators reported 150 to 200 TCR beta chains as tied to cytomegalovirus. Exclusion applied to some V segments, including TRBV6-2 and TRBV6-3, as they were indistinguishable. In a later analysis, DRB1 alleles had the most associated TCRs; HLA-C alleles the fewest.

Amplification used 60 Vbeta primers and 13 Jbeta primers. Method: immunoSEQ multiplex PCR; TCRdb's copy keeps in-frame clones and lacks some. The table lists roughly 150,000 clones, around 77% of them singletons. With respect to this clone: The target antigen is unknown.

V was trimmed by 0 bases and J by 7 bases, leaving 12 bases between them. CDR3 length: 14 residues. CDR1 and CDR2 from the germline V gene are SGHAT and FQNNGV. This rearrangement joins TRBV11-2 to TRBJ2-5, with D hard to call. This sequence originates from a man aged 25 to 40 in good health and CMV-seronegative. Material for sequencing was PBMCs. CDR3 amino acids: CASSLEIVGGTQYF. CDR3 in DNA: TGTGCCAGCAGCTTAGAGATTGTCGGTGGGACCCAGTACTTC.